These 13 T cell receptor beta chains were all obtained from the same sample, sequenced in a study of memory CD4+ T cells and cytomegalovirus serostatus. The data were produced by immunoSEQ multiplex PCR, yet TCRdb's version contains in-frame clones alone and is incomplete. The table includes 80,000 to 100,000 clones, 80% detected once. Single viable CD3+CD4+CD8-CD45RO+ cells were sorted as the memory CD4+ T cells. Input material: memory CD4+ T cells from blood. These receptors all come from an adult in good health and CMV-seropositive.

V is TRBV19 and J is TRBJ2-3, with D possibly being TRBD1 or TRBD2 (5 bases each). V lost 3 bases and J lost 3, with 7 bases in between. The CDR3 is 13 residues long. Germline V gene lookup returns CDR1 LNHDA and CDR2 SQIVND (reference sequence). CDR3 bases: TGTGCCAGTAGTATCTGGGGGACAGATACGCAGTATTTT. Translated, it gives CASSIWGTDTQYF.

The chain couples TRBV5-1 to TRBJ2-5; D not certain. The CDR3 totals 13 residues. V dropped 5 bases and J dropped 2 bases, with 10 bases sitting between them. Germline CDR1 is SGHRS and CDR2 is YFSETQ. DNA for the CDR3: TGCGCCAGCAGGAAGGATGTGCAAGAGACCCAGTACTTC. It codes for CASRKDVQETQYF.

J is TRBJ1-5 and V is TRBV15, with D unresolved. CDR1 and CDR2 (germline): LNHNV, YYDKDF (reference sequence). This CDR3 has 15 residues. V lost 0 bases and J lost 5, with 11 bases in between. In DNA, the CDR3 is TGTGCCACCAGCAGAGATAATTTGCGTTATCAGCCCCAGCATTTT. This codes for CATSRDNLRYQPQHF.

V gene TRBV10-3 combines with J gene TRBJ2-5; D is perhaps TRBD1 or TRBD2 (7 bases each). The V end was cut by 6 bases, the J end by 1 base, with 21 bases between. CDR3 size: 17 residues. Germline loops: CDR1 ENHRY, CDR2 SYGVKD. The CDR3 DNA follows: TGTGCCATCAGCCTGGGGGGGGTTACAGGGGTCCAAGAGACCCAGTACTTC. This translates into CAISLGGVTGVQETQYF.

This clone has a handful of counts. The chain links TRBV28 to TRBJ1-4; D is undetermined. V was trimmed by 6 bases and J by 5 bases, leaving 10 bases between them. This CDR3 has 13 residues. CDR1 and CDR2 from the germline V gene are MDHEN and SYDVKM. CDR3 DNA: TGTGCCAGCAGGCCGACGGTCAATGAAAAACTGTTTTTT. Its protein product is CASRPTVNEKLFF.

CDR3 loop: CAVTRGTGNTIYF. The CDR3 DNA follows: TGTGCCGTGACCAGGGGGACTGGAAACACCATATATTTT. This sequence joins TRBV10-3 and TRBJ1-3, with 7 bases fitting TRBD1. CDR1 is ENHRY and CDR2 is SYGVKD in the germline V gene. The V segment lost 11 bases and the J segment 2 bases; nucleotides outside the gene matches: 6. This CDR3 has 13 residues.

This chain uses TRBV28 with TRBJ1-2; tentative D call: TRBD1 (5 bases). The CDR3 consists of 16 residues. Trimming shortened V by 2 bases and J by 7 bases, and 20 bases separated the two germline ends. Germline loops: CDR1 MDHEN, CDR2 SYDVKM. The CDR3 spells CASSLRGPGPEGGYTF. The CDR3 nucleotides read TGTGCCAGCAGTTTAAGGGGACCAGGACCCGAGGGTGGCTACACCTTC.

The sample holds a few counts of this clone. The V and J genes are TRBV18 and TRBJ2-6; D is unclear. Germline assignment: CDR1 KGHSH and CDR2 LQKENI. Trimming cost V 3 bases and J 5 bases, with 11 bases left between them. This CDR3 has 15 residues. CDR3 DNA sequence: TGTGCCAGCTCACCCGACAATCTGAGGGCCAACGTCCTGACTTTC. Translated, it gives CASSPDNLRANVLTF.

The rearrangement links TRBV7-8 to TRBJ2-7; TRBD1 agrees at 8 bases. The J segment lost 3 bases and the V segment lost 3 bases, leaving 13 bases of the junction unmatched. The V gene's germline CDR1 is SGHVS and CDR2 FQNEAQ. This CDR3 comprises 17 residues. The CDR3 loop reads CASSFLSGQAGFYEQYF. The DNA of the CDR3 is TGTGCCAGCAGCTTCCTATCGGGACAGGCGGGATTCTACGAGCAGTACTTC.

J is TRBJ2-4 and V is TRBV6-1; the D is unclear. The CDR3 has 15 amino acids. Trimming left V 5 bases short and J 2 bases short, with 13 bases between. Germline V gives CDR1 MNHNS, CDR2 SASEGT. CDR3 nucleotides: TGTGCCAGCAGTCCGTCCCCGACCCCCAAAAACATTCAGTACTTC. It specifies CASSPSPTPKNIQYF.

The chain has TRBV10-3 and TRBJ1-1, with 7 bases fitting TRBD1. CDR1 and CDR2 from the germline V gene are ENHRY and SYGVKD. V shed 5 bases and J 7 bases; nucleotides not matched to a gene: 1. This CDR3 region has 11 residues. CDR3 coding DNA: TGTGCCATCAGTCGGACAGGTGAAGCTTTCTTT. The encoded protein is CAISRTGEAFF.

V usage is TRBV5-4 and J usage is TRBJ1-1; 12 bases line up with TRBD1. The length of the CDR3 is 14 residues. V shed 3 bases and J 9 bases; nucleotides not matched to a gene: 6. CDR1 is SGHNT, CDR2 YYREEE, per germline (reference sequence). CDR3 residues: CASSSRDRGPQAFF. CDR3 DNA sequence: TGTGCCAGCAGCTCCCGGGACAGGGGGCCCCAAGCTTTCTTT. The entire variable domain, with the rest obtained from reference TRBV5-4 and TRBJ1-1, is as follows: ETGVTQSPTHLIKTRGQQVTLRCSSQSGHNTVSWYQQALGQGPQFIFQYYREEENGRGNFPPRFSGLQFPNYSSELNVNALELDDSALYLCASSSRDRGPQAFFGQGTRLTVV.

V usage is TRBV18 and J usage is TRBJ1-1, with D possibly being TRBD1 (5 bases). V was pared by 3 bases and J by 0 bases, with 11 bases between. CDR3 length: 15 residues. Germline CDR1 and CDR2: KGHSH and LQKENI. The CDR3 sequence: CASSPPDSMNTEAFF. The CDR3 nucleotides are TGTGCCAGCTCACCCCCAGACAGCATGAACACTGAAGCTTTCTTT.